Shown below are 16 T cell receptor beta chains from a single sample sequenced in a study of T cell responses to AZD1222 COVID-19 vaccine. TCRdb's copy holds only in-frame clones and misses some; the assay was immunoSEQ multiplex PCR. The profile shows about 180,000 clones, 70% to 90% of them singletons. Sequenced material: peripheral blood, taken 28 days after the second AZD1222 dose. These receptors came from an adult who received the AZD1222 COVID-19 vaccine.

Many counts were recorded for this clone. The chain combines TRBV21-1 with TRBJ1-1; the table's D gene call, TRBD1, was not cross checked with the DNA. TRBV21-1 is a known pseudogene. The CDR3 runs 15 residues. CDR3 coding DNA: TGTGCCAGCAGCGAGGACAGGGGGCTTGGCACTGAAGCTTTCTTT. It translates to CASSEDRGLGTEAFF.

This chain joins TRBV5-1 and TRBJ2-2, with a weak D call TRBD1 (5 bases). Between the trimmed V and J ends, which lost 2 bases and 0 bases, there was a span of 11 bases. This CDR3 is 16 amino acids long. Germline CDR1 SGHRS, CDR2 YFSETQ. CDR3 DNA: TGCGCCAGCAGCTTAGGGCAGGGCGCGAACACCGGGGAGCTGTTTTTT. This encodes CASSLGQGANTGELFF.

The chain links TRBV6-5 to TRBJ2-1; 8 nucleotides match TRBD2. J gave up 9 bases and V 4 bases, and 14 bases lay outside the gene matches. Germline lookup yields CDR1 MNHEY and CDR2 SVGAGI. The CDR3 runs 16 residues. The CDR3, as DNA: TGTGCCAGCAGTTCCCTGGACTTTTCCGGGGGGGGTGAGCAGTTCTTC. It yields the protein CASSSLDFSGGGEQFF.

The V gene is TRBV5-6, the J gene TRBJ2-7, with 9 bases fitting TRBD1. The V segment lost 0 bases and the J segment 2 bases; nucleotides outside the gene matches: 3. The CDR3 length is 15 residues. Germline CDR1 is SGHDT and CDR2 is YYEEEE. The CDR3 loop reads CASSLGDRAPYEQYF. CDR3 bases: TGTGCCAGCAGCTTGGGGGACAGGGCCCCCTACGAGCAGTACTTC.

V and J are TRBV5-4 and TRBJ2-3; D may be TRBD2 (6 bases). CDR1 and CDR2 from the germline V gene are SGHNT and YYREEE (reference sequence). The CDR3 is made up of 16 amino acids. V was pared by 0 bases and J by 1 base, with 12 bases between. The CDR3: CASSLVGGRRTDTQYF. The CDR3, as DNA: TGTGCCAGCAGCTTGGTCGGGGGAAGACGCACAGATACGCAGTATTTT.

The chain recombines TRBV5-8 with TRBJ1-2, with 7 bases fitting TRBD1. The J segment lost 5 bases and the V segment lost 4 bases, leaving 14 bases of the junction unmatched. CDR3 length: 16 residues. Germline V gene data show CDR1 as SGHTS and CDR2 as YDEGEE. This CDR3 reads CASSRAGGYKGYGYTF. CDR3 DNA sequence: TGTGCCAGCAGCCGCGCAGGGGGATATAAGGGGTATGGCTACACCTTC.

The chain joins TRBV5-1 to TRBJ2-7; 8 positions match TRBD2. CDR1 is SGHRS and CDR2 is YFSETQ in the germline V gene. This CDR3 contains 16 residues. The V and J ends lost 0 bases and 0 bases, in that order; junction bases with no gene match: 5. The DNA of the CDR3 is TGCGCCAGCAGCTTGGCGGGGGGGGTCAGCTCCTACGAGCAGTACTTC. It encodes CASSLAGGVSSYEQYF.

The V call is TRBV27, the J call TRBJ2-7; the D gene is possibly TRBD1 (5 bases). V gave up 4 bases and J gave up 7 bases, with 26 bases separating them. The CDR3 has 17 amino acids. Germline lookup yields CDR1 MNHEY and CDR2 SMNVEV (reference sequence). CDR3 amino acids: CASSSAGAGLGLREQYF. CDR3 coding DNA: TGTGCCAGCAGTTCCGCCGGAGCAGGGCTTGGTTTACGGGAGCAGTACTTC.

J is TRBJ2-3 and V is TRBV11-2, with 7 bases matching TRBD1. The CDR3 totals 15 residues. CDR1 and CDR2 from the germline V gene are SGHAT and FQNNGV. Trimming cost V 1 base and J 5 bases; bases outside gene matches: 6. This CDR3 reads CASSLVGGDEDTQYF. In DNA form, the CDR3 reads TGTGCCAGCAGCTTAGTAGGGGGCGACGAAGATACGCAGTATTTT. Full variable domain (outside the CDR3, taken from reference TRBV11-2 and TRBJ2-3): EAGVAQSPRYKIIEKRQSVAFWCNPISGHATLYWYQQILGQGPKLLIQFQNNGVVDDSQLPKDRFSAERLKGVDSTLKIQPAKLEDSAVYLCASSLVGGDEDTQYFGPGTRLTVL.

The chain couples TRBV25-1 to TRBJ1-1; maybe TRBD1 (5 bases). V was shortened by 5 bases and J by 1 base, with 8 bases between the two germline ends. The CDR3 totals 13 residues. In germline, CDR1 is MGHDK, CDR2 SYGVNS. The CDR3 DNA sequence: TGTGCCAGCAGTCAGGGAACGAACACTGAAGCTTTCTTT. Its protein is CASSQGTNTEAFF.

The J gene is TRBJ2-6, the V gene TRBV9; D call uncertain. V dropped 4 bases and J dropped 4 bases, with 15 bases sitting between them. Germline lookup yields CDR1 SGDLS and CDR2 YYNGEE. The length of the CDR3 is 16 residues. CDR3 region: CASSPQTPPGANVLTF. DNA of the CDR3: TGTGCCAGCAGCCCCCAAACCCCCCCCGGGGCCAACGTCCTGACTTTC.

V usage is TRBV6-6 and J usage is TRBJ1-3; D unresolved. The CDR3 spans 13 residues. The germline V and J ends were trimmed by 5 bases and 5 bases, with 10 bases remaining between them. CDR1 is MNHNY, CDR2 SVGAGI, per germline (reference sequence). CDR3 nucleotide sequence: TGTGCCAGCAGTCCGGAATATAGAAACACCATATATTTT. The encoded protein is CASSPEYRNTIYF.

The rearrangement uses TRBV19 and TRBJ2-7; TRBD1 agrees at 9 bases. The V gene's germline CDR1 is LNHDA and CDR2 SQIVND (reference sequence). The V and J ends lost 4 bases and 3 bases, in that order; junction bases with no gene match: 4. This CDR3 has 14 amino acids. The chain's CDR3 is CASSTRDRVYEQYF. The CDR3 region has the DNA TGTGCCAGTAGTACCCGGGACAGGGTCTACGAGCAGTACTTC. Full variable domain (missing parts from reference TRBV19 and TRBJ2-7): DGGITQSPKYLFRKEGQNVTLSCEQNLNHDAMYWYRQDPGQGLRLIYYSQIVNDFQKGDIAEGYSVSREKKESFPLTVTSAQKNPTAFYLCASSTRDRVYEQYFGPGTRLTVT.

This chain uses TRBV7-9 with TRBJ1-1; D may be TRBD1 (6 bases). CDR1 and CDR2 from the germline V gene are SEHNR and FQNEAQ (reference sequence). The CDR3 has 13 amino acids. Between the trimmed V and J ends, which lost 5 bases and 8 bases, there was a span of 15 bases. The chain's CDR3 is CASSRLGQEEAFF. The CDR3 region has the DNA TGTGCCAGCAGCCGACTGGGACAAGAGGAAGCTTTCTTT.

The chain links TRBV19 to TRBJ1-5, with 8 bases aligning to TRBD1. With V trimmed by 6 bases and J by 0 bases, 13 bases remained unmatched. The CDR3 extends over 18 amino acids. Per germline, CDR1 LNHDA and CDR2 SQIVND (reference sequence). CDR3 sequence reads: CASSLTGARGLSNQPQHF. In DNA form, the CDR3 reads TGTGCCAGTAGCTTGACAGGGGCCAGGGGGCTTAGCAATCAGCCCCAGCATTTT.

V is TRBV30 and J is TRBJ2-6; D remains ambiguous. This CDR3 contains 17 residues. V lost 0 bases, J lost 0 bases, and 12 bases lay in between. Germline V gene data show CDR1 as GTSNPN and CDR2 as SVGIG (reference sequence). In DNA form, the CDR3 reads TGTGCCTGGAGTGTTGGGGTGGGGAACTCTGGGGCCAACGTCCTGACTTTC. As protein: CAWSVGVGNSGANVLTF.